Shown below are 13 T cell receptor beta chains from a single sample sequenced in a study of regulatory T cells in long-lasting Graves disease. Time point described: persistent/refractory GD, antithyroid drugs over 5 years with positive TRAb. RNA extracted from PBMCs served as the sequencing template. The authors built TCR beta libraries using iRepertoire HTBI primers and Arm-PCR of CDR3 regions. TCRdb reprocessed the multiplex PCR reads via MiXCR and lists one record per CDR3 protein. The repertoire has some 430,000 distinct CDR3 sequences, under 25% of them found once; the top ten carry roughly 7.7%. Sequenced material: peripheral blood mononuclear cells (PBMCs), taken when the disease was refractory, from a patient treated with antithyroid drugs. These receptors originate from a female donor with Graves disease.

This clonotype came up a few times. The chain uses TRBV7-9 and TRBJ1-2; 9 nucleotides agree with TRBD1. From germline, CDR1 is SEHNR and CDR2 FQNEAQ (reference sequence). The CDR3 has 15 amino acids. The V gene end was trimmed by 4 bases and the J gene end by 4 bases; junction bases not matched to a gene: 7. The CDR3 DNA follows: TGTGCCAGCAGCTCGGGGGACAGGGATTCCTATGGCTACACCTTC. It encodes CASSSGDRDSYGYTF.

This clonotype has a count of ten or more. The chain combines TRBV11-2 with TRBJ1-2, with D perhaps TRBD1 (6 bases). V was pared by 3 bases and J by 4 bases, with 9 bases between. The V gene's germline CDR1 is SGHAT and CDR2 FQNNGV. The CDR3 consists of 13 residues. The chain's CDR3 is CASSLDSTYGYTF. The CDR3 DNA reads TGTGCCAGCAGCTTGGACAGCACCTATGGCTACACCTTC.

This clonotype came up a few times. V and J are TRBV19 and TRBJ1-5, with D possibly TRBD1 on 6 matching bases. V was clipped by 1 base and J by 4 bases, with 17 bases between them. The CDR3 loop spans 17 amino acids. Germline-derived CDR1 and CDR2 are LNHDA and SQIVND (reference sequence). The DNA for the CDR3 is TGTGCCAGTAGTATAGGATACAGGGCCCATCCGAATCAGCCCCAGCATTTT. Translating gives CASSIGYRAHPNQPQHF.

The chain combines TRBV4-1 with TRBJ1-2; no firm D call. With 0 bases removed from V and 2 bases from J, the gap between germline ends came to 10 bases. This CDR3 is 15 amino acids long. CDR1 is MGHRA, CDR2 YSYEKL, per germline. The CDR3 DNA follows: TGCGCCAGCAGCCAAGATGATGTCGGAAACTATGGCTACACCTTC. This codes for CASSQDDVGNYGYTF.

The V call is TRBV5-1, the J call TRBJ1-1; D call uncertain. This CDR3 has 16 residues. The V gene lost 5 bases and the J gene lost 2 bases, with 19 bases spanning the gap. Germline V gene lookup returns CDR1 SGHRS and CDR2 YFSETQ. The CDR3 reads CASSPGVHWGNTEAFF. In DNA, the CDR3 is TGCGCCAGCAGTCCCGGGGTTCACTGGGGAAACACTGAAGCTTTCTTT. The whole variable domain, remainder taken from reference TRBV5-1 and TRBJ1-1, is KAGVTQTPRYLIKTRGQQVTLSCSPISGHRSVSWYQQTPGQGLQFLFEYFSETQRNKGNFPGRFSGRQFSNSRSEMNVSTLELGDSALYLCASSPGVHWGNTEAFFGQGTRLTVV.

This clonotype was observed a few times. The genes are TRBV6-9 and TRBJ1-2; D might be TRBD1 (5 bases). The CDR3 is 13 amino acids. CDR1 and CDR2 from the germline V gene are MNHGY and SVAAGI. V lost 4 bases to trimming and J lost 0 bases, with 6 bases between them. The CDR3 sequence: CASSWDPNYGYTF. The CDR3 DNA reads as TGTGCCAGCAGTTGGGACCCTAACTATGGCTACACCTTC.

This clonotype was recorded at least ten times. The chain uses TRBV6-5 and TRBJ1-1, with D possibly matching TRBD1 (6 bases). Trimming shortened V by 4 bases and J by 1 base, and 16 bases separated the two germline ends. This CDR3 is built from 16 residues. From germline, CDR1 is MNHEY and CDR2 SVGAGI. The CDR3 loop is CASSSHLGQSNTEAFF. The DNA of the CDR3 is TGTGCCAGCAGTTCTCACCTTGGACAGTCGAACACTGAAGCTTTCTTT.

This rearrangement joins TRBV29-1 to TRBJ1-1; D is perhaps TRBD1 (5 bases). The ends were cut back, 7 bases at V and 0 bases at J, with 12 bases in the middle. This CDR3 contains 13 residues. CDR1 is SQVTM and CDR2 is ANQGSEA in the germline V gene. As DNA, the CDR3 is TGCAGCGGCGGGGACTGGCTGAACACTGAAGCTTTCTTT. The encoded protein is CSGGDWLNTEAFF.

The V and J genes are TRBV3-1 and TRBJ2-5, with 9 bases identical to TRBD2. The germline gives CDR1 LGHDT, CDR2 YNNKEL (reference sequence). The CDR3 is made up of 16 amino acids. J gave up 4 bases and V 0 bases, and 6 bases lay outside the gene matches. The CDR3 spells CASSQEVIAGVETQYF. For the CDR3, the DNA is TGTGCCAGCAGCCAAGAGGTGATAGCGGGGGTAGAGACCCAGTACTTC.

This clonotype was found a few times. The chain couples TRBV28 to TRBJ2-1; 7 bases match TRBD2. Germline CDR1 MDHEN, CDR2 SYDVKM. The V segment lost 2 bases and the J segment 2 bases; nucleotides outside the gene matches: 3. The length of the CDR3 is 15 residues. CDR3 nucleotide sequence: TGTGCCAGCAGTTTAAATGGGGGGGCCTACAATGAGCAGTTCTTC. Translation: CASSLNGGAYNEQFF.

This clonotype was recorded at least ten times. The chain employs TRBV13 and TRBJ2-2, with D uncertain. The V gene's germline CDR1 is PRHDT and CDR2 FYEKMQ (reference sequence). The CDR3 runs 16 residues. The V end lost 1 base, the J end lost 7 bases, and 16 bases lay between the germline ends. This CDR3 reads CASSLDSDQLDGELFF. Written as DNA, the CDR3 is TGTGCCAGCAGCTTAGACTCAGACCAATTGGACGGGGAGCTGTTTTTT.

This clonotype was observed a handful of times. One end of the junction is discordant with germline, which a read error may explain. V usage is TRBV11-2 and J usage is TRBJ2-5; D gene unclear. Germline V gene sequence: CDR1 SGHAT, CDR2 FQNNGV. CDR3 length: 14 residues. CDR3 sequence reads: CACSPRLVQETQYF. The CDR3 nucleotides are TGTGCCTGCAGCCCCCGCCTGGTCCAAGAGACCCAGTACTTC.

In this sample, this clonotype turned up many times. The rearrangement joins TRBV3-1 to TRBJ1-2, with D possibly TRBD1 on 5 matching bases. V lost 1 base to trimming and J lost 3 bases, with 18 bases between them. This CDR3 has 17 amino acids. Germline CDR1 reads LGHDT; CDR2 reads YNNKEL (reference sequence). For the CDR3, the DNA is TGTGCCAGCAGCCAAGGGGGTCAGCAGGGAGTACACTATGGCTACACCTTC. Its protein product is CASSQGGQQGVHYGYTF.